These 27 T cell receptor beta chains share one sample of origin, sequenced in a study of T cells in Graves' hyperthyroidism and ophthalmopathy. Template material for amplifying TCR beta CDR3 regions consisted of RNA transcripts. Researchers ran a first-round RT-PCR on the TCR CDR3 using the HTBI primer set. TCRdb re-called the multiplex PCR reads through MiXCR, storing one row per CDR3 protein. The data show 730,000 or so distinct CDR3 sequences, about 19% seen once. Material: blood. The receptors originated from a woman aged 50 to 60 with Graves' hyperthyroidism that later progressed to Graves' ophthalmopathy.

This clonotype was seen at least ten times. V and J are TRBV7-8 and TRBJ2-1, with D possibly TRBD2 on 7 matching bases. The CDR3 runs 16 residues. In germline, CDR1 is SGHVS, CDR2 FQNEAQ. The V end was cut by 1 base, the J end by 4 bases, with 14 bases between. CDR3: CASSLDAGGLYNEQFF. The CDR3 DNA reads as TGTGCCAGCAGCTTAGATGCCGGGGGGCTTTACAATGAGCAGTTCTTC. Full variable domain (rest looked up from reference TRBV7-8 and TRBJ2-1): GAGVSQSPRYKVAKRGQDVALRCDPISGHVSLFWYQQALGQGPEFLTYFQNEAQLDKSGLPSDRFFAERPEGSVSTLKIQRTQQEDSAVYLCASSLDAGGLYNEQFFGPGTRLTVL.

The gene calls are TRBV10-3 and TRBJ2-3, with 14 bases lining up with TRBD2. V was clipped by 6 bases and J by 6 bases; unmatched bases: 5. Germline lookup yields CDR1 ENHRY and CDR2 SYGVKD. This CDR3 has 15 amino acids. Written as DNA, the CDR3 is TGTGCCATCAGGGGGACTAGCGGGGGCTGGGATACGCAGTATTTT. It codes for CAIRGTSGGWDTQYF.

The CDR3 bases are TGTGCCAGCAGCCAAGAACGTGTAGGTGACGAGACCCAGTACTTC. Protein sequence: CASSQERVGDETQYF. The rearrangement uses TRBV14 and TRBJ2-5; unclear D gene. This CDR3 region has 15 residues. V was clipped by 0 bases and J by 5 bases, with 13 bases between them. Germline values: CDR1 SGHDN, CDR2 FVKESK.

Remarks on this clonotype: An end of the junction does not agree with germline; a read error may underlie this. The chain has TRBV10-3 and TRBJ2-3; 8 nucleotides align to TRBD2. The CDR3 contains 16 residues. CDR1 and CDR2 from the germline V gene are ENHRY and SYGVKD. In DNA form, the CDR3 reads TGTACCATCAGTATCGGGGGGGCCGGTGGCACAGATACGCAGTATTTT. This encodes CTISIGGAGGTDTQYF.

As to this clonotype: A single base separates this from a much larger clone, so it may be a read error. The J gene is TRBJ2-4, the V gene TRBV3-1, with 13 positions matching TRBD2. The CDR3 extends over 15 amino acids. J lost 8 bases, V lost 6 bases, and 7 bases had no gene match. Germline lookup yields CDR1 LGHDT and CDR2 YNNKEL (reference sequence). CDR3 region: CASRSTSGGPHIQYF. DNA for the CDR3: TGTGCCAGCAGGTCGACTAGCGGGGGGCCGCACATTCAGTACTTC.

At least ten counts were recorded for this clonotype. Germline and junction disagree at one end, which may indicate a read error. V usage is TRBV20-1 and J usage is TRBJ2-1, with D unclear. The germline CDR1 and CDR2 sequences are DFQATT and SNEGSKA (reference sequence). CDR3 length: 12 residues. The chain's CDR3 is CSARDWYNEQFF. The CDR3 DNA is TGCAGTGCTAGAGATTGGTACAACGAGCAGTTCTTC.

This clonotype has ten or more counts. The CDR3 protein is CASSLEAARETQYF. CDR3 nucleotides: TGTGCCAGCAGCTTAGAGGCCGCTCGGGAGACCCAGTACTTC. The genes are TRBV11-2 and TRBJ2-5; D unresolved. Trimming cost V 0 bases and J 5 bases, with 10 bases left between them. Germline CDR1 is SGHAT and CDR2 is FQNNGV. CDR3 length: 14 amino acids.

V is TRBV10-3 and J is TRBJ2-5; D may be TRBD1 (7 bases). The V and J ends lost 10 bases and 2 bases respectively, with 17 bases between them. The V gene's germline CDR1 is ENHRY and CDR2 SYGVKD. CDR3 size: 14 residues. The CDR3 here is CATRGAEKQETQYF. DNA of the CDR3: TGTGCCACCAGGGGGGCAGAGAAACAAGAGACCCAGTACTTC.

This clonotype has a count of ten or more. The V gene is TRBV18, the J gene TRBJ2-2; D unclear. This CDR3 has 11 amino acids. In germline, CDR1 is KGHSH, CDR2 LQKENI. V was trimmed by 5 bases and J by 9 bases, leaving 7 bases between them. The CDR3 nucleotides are TGTGCCAGCTCATCCAACTGGGAGCTGTTTTTT. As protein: CASSSNWELFF.

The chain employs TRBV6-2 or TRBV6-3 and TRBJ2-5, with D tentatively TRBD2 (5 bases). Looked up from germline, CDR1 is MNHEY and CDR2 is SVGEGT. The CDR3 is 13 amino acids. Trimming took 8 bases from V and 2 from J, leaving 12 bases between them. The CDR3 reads CASRASSQETQYF. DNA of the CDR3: TGTGCCAGCCGGGCTAGCTCACAAGAGACCCAGTACTTC.

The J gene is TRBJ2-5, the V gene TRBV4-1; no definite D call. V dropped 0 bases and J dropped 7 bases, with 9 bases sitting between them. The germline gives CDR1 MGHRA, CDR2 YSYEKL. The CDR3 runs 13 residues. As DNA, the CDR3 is TGCGCCAGCAGCCAAGATGTGGGTAGGACCCAGTACTTC. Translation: CASSQDVGRTQYF.

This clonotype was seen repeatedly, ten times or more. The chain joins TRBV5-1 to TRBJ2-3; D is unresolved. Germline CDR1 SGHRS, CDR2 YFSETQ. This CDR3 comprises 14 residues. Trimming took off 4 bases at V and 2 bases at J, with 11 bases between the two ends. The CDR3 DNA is TGCGCCAGCAGCACCCTACAACACACAGATACGCAGTATTTT. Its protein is CASSTLQHTDTQYF.

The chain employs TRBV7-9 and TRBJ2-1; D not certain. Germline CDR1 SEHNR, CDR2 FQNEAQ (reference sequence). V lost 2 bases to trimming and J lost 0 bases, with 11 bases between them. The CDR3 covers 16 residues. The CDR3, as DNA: TGTGCCAGCAGCTTACTCAGTGGTAGCTCCTACAATGAGCAGTTCTTC. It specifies CASSLLSGSSYNEQFF.

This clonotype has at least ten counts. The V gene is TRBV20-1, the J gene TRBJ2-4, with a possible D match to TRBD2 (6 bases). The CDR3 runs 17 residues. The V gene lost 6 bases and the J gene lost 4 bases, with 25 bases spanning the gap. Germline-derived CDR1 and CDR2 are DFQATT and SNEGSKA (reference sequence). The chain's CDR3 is CSANDNPGGIVKNIQYF. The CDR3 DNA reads TGCAGTGCGAATGACAACCCGGGCGGGATTGTAAAAAACATTCAGTACTTC.

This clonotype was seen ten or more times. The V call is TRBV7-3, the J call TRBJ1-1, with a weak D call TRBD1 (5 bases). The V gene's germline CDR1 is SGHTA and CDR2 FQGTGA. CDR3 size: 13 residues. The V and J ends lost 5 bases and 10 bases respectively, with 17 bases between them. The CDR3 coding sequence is TGTGCCAGCAGCCCATCTGGGGGATTCGGAGCTTTCTTT. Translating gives CASSPSGGFGAFF.

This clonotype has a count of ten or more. The CDR3 is CASSWQGQETQYF. In nucleotides, the CDR3 is TGTGCCAGCAGCTGGCAAGGGCAAGAGACCCAGTACTTC. The chain links TRBV11-3 to TRBJ2-5; D is undetermined. The CDR3 spans 13 residues. Trimming removed 4 bases from V and 2 bases from J, with 8 bases in between. Germline CDR1 SGHNT, CDR2 YENEEA.

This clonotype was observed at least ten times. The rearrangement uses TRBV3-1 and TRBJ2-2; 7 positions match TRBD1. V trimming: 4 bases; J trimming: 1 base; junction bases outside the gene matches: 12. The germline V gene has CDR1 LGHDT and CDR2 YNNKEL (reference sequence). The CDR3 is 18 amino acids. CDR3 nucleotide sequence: TGTGCCAGCAGCCGGGAGCAGGGGGACCTCCTGAACACCGGGGAGCTGTTTTTT. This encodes CASSREQGDLLNTGELFF.

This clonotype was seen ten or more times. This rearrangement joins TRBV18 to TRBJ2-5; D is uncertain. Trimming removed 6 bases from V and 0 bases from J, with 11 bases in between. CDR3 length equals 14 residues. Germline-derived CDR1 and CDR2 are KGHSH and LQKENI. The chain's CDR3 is CASSSRYNQETQYF. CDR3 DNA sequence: TGTGCCAGCTCCTCTCGTTACAACCAAGAGACCCAGTACTTC.

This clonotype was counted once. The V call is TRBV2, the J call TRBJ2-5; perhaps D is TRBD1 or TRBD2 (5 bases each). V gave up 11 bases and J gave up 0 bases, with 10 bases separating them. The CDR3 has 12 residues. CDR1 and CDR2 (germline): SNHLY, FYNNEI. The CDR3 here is CAGGGDQETQYF. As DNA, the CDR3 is TGTGCCGGTGGGGGAGACCAAGAGACCCAGTACTTC. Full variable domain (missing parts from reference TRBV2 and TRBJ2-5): EPEVTQTPSHQVTQMGQEVILRCVPISNHLYFYWYRQILGQKVEFLVSFYNNEISEKSEIFDDQFSVERPDGSNFTLKIRSTKLEDSAMYFCAGGGDQETQYFGPGTRLLVL.

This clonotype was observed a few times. The chain's CDR3 is CASSQDAGRSTDTQYF. CDR3 DNA: TGCGCCAGCAGCCAAGACGCGGGGAGGAGCACAGATACGCAGTATTTT. The chain joins TRBV4-1 to TRBJ2-3; TRBD2 might be the D (6 bases). The CDR3 covers 16 residues. The V gene's germline CDR1 is MGHRA and CDR2 YSYEKL. V was shortened by 0 bases and J by 0 bases, with 10 bases between the two germline ends.

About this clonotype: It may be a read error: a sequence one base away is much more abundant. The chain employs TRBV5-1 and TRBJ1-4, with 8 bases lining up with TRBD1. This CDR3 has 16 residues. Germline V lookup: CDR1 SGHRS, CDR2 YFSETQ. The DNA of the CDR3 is TGCGCCGGCAGCCGGGAACCGGGACAGGCCAATGAAAAACTGTTTTTT. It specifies CAGSREPGQANEKLFF.

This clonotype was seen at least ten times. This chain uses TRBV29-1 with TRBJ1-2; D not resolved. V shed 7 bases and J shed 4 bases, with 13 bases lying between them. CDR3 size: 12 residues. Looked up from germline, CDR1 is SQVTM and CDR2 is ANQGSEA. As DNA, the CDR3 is TGCAGCGCCGAAGGAAGAAGCTATGGCTACACCTTC. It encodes CSAEGRSYGYTF.

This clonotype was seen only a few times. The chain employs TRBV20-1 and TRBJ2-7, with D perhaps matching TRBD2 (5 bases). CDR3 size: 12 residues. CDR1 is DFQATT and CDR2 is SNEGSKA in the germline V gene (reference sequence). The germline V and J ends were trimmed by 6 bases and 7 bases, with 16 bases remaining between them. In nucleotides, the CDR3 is TGCAGTGCGGGAGACGGGCCGTGGGAGCAGTACTTC. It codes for CSAGDGPWEQYF.

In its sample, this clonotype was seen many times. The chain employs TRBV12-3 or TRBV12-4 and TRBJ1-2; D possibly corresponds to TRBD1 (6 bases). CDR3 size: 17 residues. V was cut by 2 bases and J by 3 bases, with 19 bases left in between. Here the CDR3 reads CASSLLFQGRVDYGYTF. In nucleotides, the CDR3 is TGTGCCAGCAGTTTACTGTTCCAGGGGAGGGTAGACTATGGCTACACCTTC.

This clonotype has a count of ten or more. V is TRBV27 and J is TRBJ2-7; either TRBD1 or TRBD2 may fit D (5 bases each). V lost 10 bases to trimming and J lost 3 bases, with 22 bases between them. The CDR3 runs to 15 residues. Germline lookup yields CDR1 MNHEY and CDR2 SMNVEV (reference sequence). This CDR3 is CATRAWDGSIYEQYF. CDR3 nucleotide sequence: TGTGCCACCAGGGCTTGGGACGGATCGATCTACGAGCAGTACTTC.

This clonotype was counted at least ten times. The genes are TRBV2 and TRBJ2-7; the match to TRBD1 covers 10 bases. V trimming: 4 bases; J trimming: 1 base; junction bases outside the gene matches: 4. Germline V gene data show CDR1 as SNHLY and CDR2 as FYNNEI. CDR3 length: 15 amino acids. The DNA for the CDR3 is TGTGCCAGCAGTGGGACAGGGGGTCCATCCTACGAGCAGTACTTC. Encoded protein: CASSGTGGPSYEQYF.

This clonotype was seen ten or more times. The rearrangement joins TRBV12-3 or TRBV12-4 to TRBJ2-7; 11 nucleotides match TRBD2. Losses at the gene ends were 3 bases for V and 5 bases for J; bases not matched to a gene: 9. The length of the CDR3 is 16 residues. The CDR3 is CASSLTSGAGLNEQYF. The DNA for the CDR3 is TGTGCCAGCAGTTTGACTAGCGGGGCCGGGTTAAACGAGCAGTACTTC.